This TCR beta chain derives from a study of T cell responses to AZD1222 COVID-19 vaccine. About the study: Combined were second doses at about 4 or about 12 weeks.

Study-wide results and limits: No repertoire was sampled before or during the peak T cell response, only after it. Clonal diversity was possibly underestimated; the donors were predominantly white British and more often female.

CDR3 length: 15 residues. CDR1 and CDR2 (germline): SNHLY, FYNNEI. V was cut by 7 bases and J by 1 base, with 15 bases left in between. Produced via immunoSEQ multiplex PCR; TCRdb's table is partial and in-frame only. This sample has 80,000 to 90,000 clones, with around 92% found just once. With respect to this clone: Its antigen is as yet unknown.

V and J are TRBV2 and TRBJ2-3; TRBD2 is a possible D gene (6 bases). The material was peripheral blood, obtained on day 0 of AZD1222 vaccination. The receptor was isolated from an adult in good health. The CDR3 DNA reads as TGTGCCAGCACCCCCTCGGGGGAGCGCACAGATACGCAGTATTTT. It yields the protein CASTPSGERTDTQYF.